This record looks at one T cell receptor (beta chain) sequence and its context. The antigen remains undetermined. This sample stems from a study of cytomegalovirus exposure and HLA in healthy donors. V was pared by 0 bases and J by 2 bases, with 11 bases between. CDR3 length: 15 amino acids. CDR1 and CDR2 (germline): SGHTA, FQGNSA. Whole-study findings and limits: Differences between HLA loci emerged in a later analysis of TCR association rates, with DRB1 most and HLA-C fewest. Indistinguishable V segments such as TRBV6-2 and TRBV6-3 were excluded. Diagnosis of cytomegalovirus status made by the classifier reportedly showed high specificity and sensitivity. One later analysis reportedly identified an Asian-associated ancestry cluster that showed fewer N-insertions than the approximately 700-donor mean.

PCR employed 60 Vbeta and 13 Jbeta primers. Data came from immunoSEQ multiplex PCR; TCRdb stores just in-frame clones and leaves some out. This sample yields about 120,000 clones, of which roughly 68% are seen a single time; around 0.95% belongs to the top ten. The TCR comes from a woman aged 30 to 39 in good health and CMV-seronegative. The rearrangement joins TRBV7-2 to TRBJ2-7; D might be TRBD1 (5 bases). The sequenced sample was PBMCs. CDR3 protein: CASSLATDKTYEQYF. The CDR3, as DNA: TGTGCCAGCAGCTTAGCGACAGATAAAACCTACGAGCAGTACTTC.